This T cell receptor (beta chain) was sequenced for a study of identical twins. This clonotype has a count of ten or more. The antigen is undetermined. This CDR3 has 14 amino acids. CDR1 is SQVTM and CDR2 is ANQGSEA in the germline V gene. V was pared by 3 bases and J by 4 bases, with 15 bases between. Using its own MiXCR run on the 5' RACE reads, TCRdb lists one record per CDR3 protein. The sample holds 250,000 or so distinct CDR3 sequences, approximately 8% seen once. General study findings and limits: Possibly, invariant MAIT and iNKT cells partly confounded zero-insertion analyses. Fewer insertions marked abundant cord blood beta clonotypes; young adult naive trended weakly, memory not at all.

Separately, the same data were catalogued under a study of yellow fever vaccine responses in identical twins. Turning to that study: On the reported evidence, twins' vaccine T cell responses seemed partly convergent and partly personalized.

The sequencing sample was made of CD8+ T cells sorted from blood. This rearrangement joins TRBV29-1 to TRBJ1-2; D unresolved. The sequence was collected from a woman aged 18-35 years in good health. This CDR3 is CSVESTTTLYGYTF. CDR3 bases: TGCAGCGTTGAGTCCACTACCACCCTCTATGGCTACACCTTC. The variable domain in full, with the rest retrieved from reference TRBV29-1 and TRBJ1-2, is SAVISQKPSRDICQRGTSLTIQCQVDSQVTMMFWYRQQPGQSLTLIATANQGSEATYESGFVIDKFPISRPNLTFSTLTVSNMSPEDSSIYLCSVESTTTLYGYTFGSGTRLTVV.